Below, 7 T cell receptor beta chains from the same sample are listed, as sequenced in a study of T-cell reconstitution after alpha-beta-depleted transplantation in children. The authors prepared the TCRbeta library with unique molecular identifiers. Each CDR3 protein gets one entry after TCRdb re-called the PCR reads with MiXCR. Of around 60,000 distinct CDR3 sequences detected, 44% appear once; the ten largest clones hold around 98%. This sample comprised PBMCs, mostly from graft donor cells, obtained 360 days after TCRalphabeta/CD19-depleted stem cell transplant. Every receptor here comes from a male patient between 10 and 17 years old who had a stem cell transplant for acute lymphoblastic leukemia, so the T cells may come from the graft donor.

The chain carries TRBV24-1 and TRBJ2-1; the match to TRBD2 covers 11 bases. This CDR3 has 15 amino acids. After removal of 7 bases from V and 6 bases from J, the junction contained 7 bases not matched to a gene. Looked up from germline, CDR1 is KGHDR and CDR2 is SFDVKD. The CDR3 DNA follows: TGTGCCACCAGCCACGGGACTAGCGGCGTCAATGAGCAGTTCTTC. Protein: CATSHGTSGVNEQFF.

The chain is built from TRBV3-1 and TRBJ2-3, with D unresolved. V lost 2 bases and J 2 bases, leaving 8 bases between the germline ends. CDR1 is LGHDT, CDR2 YNNKEL, per germline (reference sequence). CDR3 length equals 14 residues. The CDR3: CASSQNRYTDTQYF. In DNA, the CDR3 is TGTGCCAGCAGCCAAAACCGCTACACAGATACGCAGTATTTT.

The V and J genes are TRBV11-1 and TRBJ2-2, with D possibly TRBD1 on 5 matching bases. Germline V lookup: CDR1 SGHAT, CDR2 FQDESV (reference sequence). Trimming stripped 8 bases from V and 0 bases from J, with 10 bases between. The CDR3 is made up of 14 amino acids. The CDR3 bases are TGTGCCAGCGGGGCGTCTTCGAACACCGGGGAGCTGTTTTTT. It translates to CASGASSNTGELFF.

This chain connects TRBV19 to TRBJ2-7; 7 nucleotides match TRBD2. This CDR3 region has 15 residues. Germline CDR1 reads LNHDA; CDR2 reads SQIVND (reference sequence). With 3 bases clipped from V and 2 bases from J, the junction kept 7 bases outside the gene matches. The CDR3 protein is CASSIWRGSAYEQYF. The CDR3 nucleotides read TGTGCCAGTAGTATTTGGCGGGGGTCCGCCTACGAGCAGTACTTC. Combining the CDR3 with reference TRBV19 and TRBJ2-7 gives the whole variable domain DGGITQSPKYLFRKEGQNVTLSCEQNLNHDAMYWYRQDPGQGLRLIYYSQIVNDFQKGDIAEGYSVSREKKESFPLTVTSAQKNPTAFYLCASSIWRGSAYEQYFGPGTRLTVT.

The V call is TRBV6-5, the J call TRBJ2-2; maybe TRBD2 (5 bases). Germline V lookup: CDR1 MNHEY, CDR2 SVGAGI. This CDR3 comprises 14 residues. Trimming removed 2 bases at V and 5 bases at J, with 9 bases between. The DNA for the CDR3 is TGTGCCAGCAGTTACGTCAGGAGGACCGGGGAGCTGTTTTTT. Amino acid sequence: CASSYVRRTGELFF.

The chain employs TRBV12-3 or TRBV12-4 and TRBJ2-3, with D possibly called TRBD1 or TRBD2 (5 bases each). The ends were cut back, 8 bases at V and 4 bases at J, with 13 bases in the middle. This CDR3 region has 13 residues. The CDR3 sequence is CASQGIGADTQYF. In DNA, the CDR3 is TGTGCCAGCCAGGGTATCGGGGCAGATACGCAGTATTTT.

The chain is built from TRBV20-1 and TRBJ1-1; no clear D gene. The germline V gene encodes CDR1 DFQATT and CDR2 SNEGSKA (reference sequence). This CDR3 comprises 12 residues. Trimming pared 6 bases from V and 5 bases from J, leaving 13 bases between. CDR3 protein: CSASLLQTEAFF. In DNA form, the CDR3 reads TGCAGTGCCAGTTTACTACAGACTGAAGCTTTCTTT.